Each of the 18 T cell receptor beta chains below was sequenced from the same sample in a study of T-cell reconstitution after alpha-beta-depleted transplantation in children. TCRbeta library construction was performed incorporating unique molecular identifiers. MiXCR was run by TCRdb on the PCR reads, yielding one entry per CDR3 protein. The sample lists approximately 290,000 distinct CDR3 sequences, under 14% occurring once. The starting material was peripheral blood, obtained 180 days after TCRalphabeta/CD19-depleted stem cell transplant. The source of these receptors is a male patient under 10 years old who had a stem cell transplant for chronic granulomatous disease, so the T cells may come from the graft donor.

This clonotype has just a few counts. V gene TRBV20-1 combines with J gene TRBJ2-1; 7 bases are shared with TRBD1. V lost 2 bases and J lost 3; bases outside the gene matches: 22. Germline CDR1 reads DFQATT; CDR2 reads SNEGSKA (reference sequence). The CDR3 covers 20 residues. CDR3 coding DNA: TGCAGTGCTAGACCATCCCCTAGGACAGGAGCGGTGCGAAACTACAATGAGCAGTTCTTC. Translation: CSARPSPRTGAVRNYNEQFF.

This clonotype was recorded many times. The chain employs TRBV18 and TRBJ2-2; D is tentatively TRBD1 or TRBD2 (5 bases each). V lost 8 bases to trimming and J lost 0 bases, with 16 bases between them. CDR1 and CDR2 (germline): KGHSH, LQKENI. This CDR3 has 16 residues. This CDR3 reads CASPKGTAANTGELFF. In DNA, the CDR3 is TGTGCCAGCCCGAAAGGGACCGCCGCGAACACCGGGGAGCTGTTTTTT.

This clonotype has at least ten counts. J is TRBJ2-7 and V is TRBV12-3 or TRBV12-4; D not certain. This CDR3 contains 12 residues. With 5 bases removed from V and 3 bases from J, the gap between germline ends came to 8 bases. The CDR3 is CASSALLYEQYF. The CDR3 region has the DNA TGTGCCAGCAGTGCGCTCCTCTACGAGCAGTACTTC.

This clonotype was counted many times. The genes are TRBV6-6 and TRBJ1-5, with D uncertain. The CDR3 has 13 amino acids. The V end was cut by 7 bases, the J end by 3 bases, with 10 bases between. Germline V gene lookup returns CDR1 MNHNY and CDR2 SVGAGI (reference sequence). The CDR3, as DNA: TGTGCCAGCAACTGGGATTTCAATCAGCCCCAGCATTTT. Amino acid sequence: CASNWDFNQPQHF.

This clonotype was picked up one time. A much larger clone differs from this one at a single base, so this may be a read error. The chain carries TRBV29-1 and TRBJ1-1; D not resolved. Between the trimmed V and J ends, which lost 4 bases and 10 bases, there was a span of 10 bases. The CDR3 runs to 10 residues. Germline values: CDR1 SQVTM, CDR2 ANQGSEA. The CDR3 DNA follows: TGCAGCGTTGGGCTCCGCGTAGCTTTCTTT. Translated: CSVGLRVAFF. The complete variable domain, with remaining parts taken from reference TRBV29-1 and TRBJ1-1, reads SAVISQKPSRDICQRGTSLTIQCQVDSQVTMMFWYRQQPGQSLTLIATANQGSEATYESGFVIDKFPISRPNLTFSTLTVSNMSPEDSSIYLCSVGLRVAFFGQGTRLTVV.

The chain has TRBV20-1 and TRBJ1-1; 7 bases line up with TRBD1. V was pared by 5 bases and J by 8 bases, with 8 bases of the junction left unmatched. The CDR3 is made up of 12 amino acids. In germline, CDR1 is DFQATT, CDR2 SNEGSKA (reference sequence). The CDR3 spells CSADIQGWEAFF. CDR3 in DNA: TGCAGTGCTGATATACAGGGGTGGGAAGCTTTCTTT.

This clonotype was counted ten times or more. This sequence joins TRBV5-1 and TRBJ2-3; weak D call: TRBD1 (5 bases). CDR1 is SGHRS, CDR2 YFSETQ, per germline. The V end lost 1 base, the J end lost 4 bases, and 10 bases lay between the germline ends. The CDR3 runs 14 residues. The CDR3 is CASSLQGNPDTQYF. CDR3 in DNA: TGCGCCAGCAGCTTGCAGGGAAACCCAGATACGCAGTATTTT. The full variable domain, rest sourced from reference TRBV5-1 and TRBJ2-3, is KAGVTQTPRYLIKTRGQQVTLSCSPISGHRSVSWYQQTPGQGLQFLFEYFSETQRNKGNFPGRFSGRQFSNSRSEMNVSTLELGDSALYLCASSLQGNPDTQYFGPGTRLTVL.

This clonotype was seen at least ten times. The genes are TRBV7-9 and TRBJ1-1; TRBD1 is a possible D gene (5 bases). The V end was cut by 1 base, the J end by 6 bases, with 12 bases between. The CDR3 contains 14 residues. The germline CDR1 and CDR2 sequences are SEHNR and FQNEAQ (reference sequence). The CDR3 loop reads CASSLGVGTPEAFF. In nucleotides, the CDR3 is TGTGCCAGCAGCTTAGGGGTGGGGACCCCTGAAGCTTTCTTT.

This clonotype was recorded many times. The V gene is TRBV15, the J gene TRBJ1-6; no definite D call. V was trimmed by 3 bases and J by 7 bases, leaving 7 bases between them. Germline V gene data show CDR1 as LNHNV and CDR2 as YYDKDF (reference sequence). The CDR3 spans 13 residues. CDR3: CATSSLANSPLHF. CDR3 nucleotides: TGTGCCACCAGCAGCTTGGCAAATTCACCCCTCCACTTT.

This clonotype was seen repeatedly, ten times or more. The chain couples TRBV20-1 to TRBJ2-4, with D perhaps TRBD1 (5 bases). Germline CDR1 DFQATT, CDR2 SNEGSKA (reference sequence). The CDR3 covers 13 residues. Trimming pared 1 base from V and 4 bases from J, leaving 8 bases between. As DNA, the CDR3 is TGCAGTGCTAGAGGACAGATTAAAAACATTCAGTACTTC. Protein product: CSARGQIKNIQYF.

This clonotype was counted only a few times. The rearrangement links TRBV10-3 to TRBJ2-1; D unclear. V was shortened by 3 bases and J by 6 bases, with 6 bases between the two germline ends. The length of the CDR3 is 12 residues. Germline V CDR1 and CDR2: ENHRY, SYGVKD. CDR3 region: CAISDYGNEQFF. CDR3 coding DNA: TGTGCCATCAGTGATTATGGCAATGAGCAGTTCTTC.

This clonotype was counted ten times or more. The genes are TRBV12-3 or TRBV12-4 and TRBJ2-1; 13 bases map to TRBD2. V shed 3 bases and J 8 bases; nucleotides not matched to a gene: 10. This CDR3 has 17 residues. The CDR3 region is CASSFPPGLAGNDEQFF. The CDR3 DNA reads TGTGCCAGCAGTTTCCCACCGGGACTAGCGGGAAACGATGAGCAGTTCTTC.

A note on this clonotype: A read error may explain this, as a much larger clone is one base away. Because the CDR3 is missing its conserved closing phenylalanine or tryptophan, this is likely a read error. The V and J genes are TRBV25-1 and TRBJ2-5, with TRBD1 identical over 9 bases. Germline CDR1 is MGHDK and CDR2 is SYGVNS. CDR3 length: 15 amino acids. CDR3 DNA: TGTGCGACCCTCGACCCCGGGACAGGGAGGGAGACCCAGTACTCC. Translating gives CATLDPGTGRETQYS.

This clonotype was recorded at least ten times. The gene calls are TRBV5-1 and TRBJ1-3; the match to TRBD1 covers 10 bases. Germline V gene lookup returns CDR1 SGHRS and CDR2 YFSETQ. This CDR3 has 14 residues. The trim removed 4 bases at V and 3 bases at J, leaving 1 base unmatched. The CDR3 bases are TGCGCCAGCAGCAGGACAGGGGGTGGAAACACCATATATTTT. Amino acid sequence: CASSRTGGGNTIYF.

The genes are TRBV27 and TRBJ2-2; no clear D gene. Germline CDR1 MNHEY, CDR2 SMNVEV (reference sequence). There are 13 residues in the CDR3. V was trimmed by 10 bases and J by 7 bases, leaving 16 bases between them. The CDR3 protein is CAICLSEDGELFF. The CDR3 bases are TGTGCCATCTGTTTATCAGAAGACGGGGAGCTGTTTTTT.

This clonotype was seen repeatedly, ten times or more. This chain links TRBV20-1 with TRBJ2-1, with unresolved D. This CDR3 has 14 amino acids. Germline V gene data show CDR1 as DFQATT and CDR2 as SNEGSKA (reference sequence). Trimming pared 1 base from V and 0 bases from J, leaving 7 bases between. DNA for the CDR3: TGCAGTGCTAGAGTCAGACACTCCTACAATGAGCAGTTCTTC. Translating gives CSARVRHSYNEQFF.

The table lists this clonotype with many counts. This chain uses TRBV5-1 with TRBJ1-5, with D unclear. CDR3 length equals 15 residues. Germline CDR1 reads SGHRS; CDR2 reads YFSETQ. Between the trimmed V and J ends, which lost 4 bases and 0 bases, there was a span of 11 bases. CDR3 in amino acids: CASSPRPNSNQPQHF. The CDR3 DNA follows: TGCGCCAGCAGCCCCCGACCTAATAGCAATCAGCCCCAGCATTTT.

This clonotype was seen repeatedly, ten times or more. V usage is TRBV29-1 and J usage is TRBJ2-2; 8 bases are shared with TRBD1. V shed 1 base and J 1 base; nucleotides not matched to a gene: 5. The CDR3 extends over 16 amino acids. The germline CDR1 and CDR2 sequences are SQVTM and ANQGSEA. This chain's CDR3 is CSVEVRGQGNTGELFF. CDR3 DNA: TGCAGCGTTGAAGTACGAGGACAGGGGAACACCGGGGAGCTGTTTTTT.